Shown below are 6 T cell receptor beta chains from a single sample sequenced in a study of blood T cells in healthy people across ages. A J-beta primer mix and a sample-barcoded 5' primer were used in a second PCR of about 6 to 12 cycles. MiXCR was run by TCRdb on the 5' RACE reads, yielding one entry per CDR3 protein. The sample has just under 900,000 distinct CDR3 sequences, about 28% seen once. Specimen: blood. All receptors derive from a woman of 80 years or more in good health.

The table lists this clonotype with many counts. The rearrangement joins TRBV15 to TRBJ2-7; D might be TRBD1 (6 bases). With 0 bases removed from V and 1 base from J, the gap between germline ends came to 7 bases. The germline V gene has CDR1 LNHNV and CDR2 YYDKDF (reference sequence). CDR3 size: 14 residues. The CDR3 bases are TGTGCCACCAGCAGAGATCAGGGGTCCTACGAGCAGTACTTC. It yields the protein CATSRDQGSYEQYF.

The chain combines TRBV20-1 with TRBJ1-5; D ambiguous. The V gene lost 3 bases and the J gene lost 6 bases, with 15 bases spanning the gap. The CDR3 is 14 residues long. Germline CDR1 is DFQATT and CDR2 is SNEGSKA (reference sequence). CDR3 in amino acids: CSASWGGHGQPQHF. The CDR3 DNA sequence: TGCAGTGCTAGCTGGGGAGGGCATGGTCAGCCCCAGCATTTT.

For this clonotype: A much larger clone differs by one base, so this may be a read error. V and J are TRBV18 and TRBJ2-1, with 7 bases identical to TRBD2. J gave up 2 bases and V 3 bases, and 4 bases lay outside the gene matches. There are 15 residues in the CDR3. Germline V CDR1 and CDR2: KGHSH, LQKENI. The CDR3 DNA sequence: TGTGCCAGCTCACCGCCGACTAGCCCCTACAATGAGCAGTTCTTC. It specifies CASSPPTSPYNEQFF.

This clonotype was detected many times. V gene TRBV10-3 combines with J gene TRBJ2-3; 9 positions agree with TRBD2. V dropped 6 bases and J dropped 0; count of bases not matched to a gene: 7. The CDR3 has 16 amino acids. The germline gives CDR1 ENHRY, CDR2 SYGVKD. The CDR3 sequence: CAIRMTSGLSTDTQYF. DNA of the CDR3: TGTGCCATCAGGATGACTAGCGGCCTTAGCACAGATACGCAGTATTTT.

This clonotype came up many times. In DNA, the CDR3 is TGCAGTGCTAGAGTGGGGGTCAAAAACATTCAGTACTTC. This sequence encodes CSARVGVKNIQYF. The chain combines TRBV20-1 with TRBJ2-4; D may correspond to TRBD1 or TRBD2 (5 bases each). The V gene lost 1 base and the J gene lost 3 bases, with 7 bases spanning the gap. Germline V gene sequence: CDR1 DFQATT, CDR2 SNEGSKA (reference sequence). The CDR3 has 13 residues.

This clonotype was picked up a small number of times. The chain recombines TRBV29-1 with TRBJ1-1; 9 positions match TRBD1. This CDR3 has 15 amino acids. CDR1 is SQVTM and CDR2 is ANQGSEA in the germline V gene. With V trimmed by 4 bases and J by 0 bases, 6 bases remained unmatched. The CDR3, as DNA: TGCAGCGTTGGAATGACAGGGGGGCTGAACACTGAAGCTTTCTTT. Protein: CSVGMTGGLNTEAFF.